This passage covers 27 T cell receptor beta chains from one sample sequenced in a study of blood T cell repertoires in COVID-19 (dated by TCRdb to 2020 to 2022). Libraries were made using the immunoSEQ multiplex PCR assay. TCRdb limited this immuneACCESS table to in-frame rearrangements with V and J called. A share of clones is missing; checked studies link under half to unresolved V genes, and the rest is unexplained. The sample table contains roughly 40,000 clones; only one count was recorded for more than 75% of them. 13% of the sample belongs to the ten largest clones. Material: peripheral blood. Source of these receptors: a woman aged 70-85 years in a cohort sampled during active COVID-19.

V usage is TRBV18 and J usage is TRBJ1-3, with 9 nucleotides matching TRBD1. The V gene's germline CDR1 is KGHSH and CDR2 LQKENI. The junction had 7 bases not matched to a gene; V was cut back by 4 bases and J by 12 bases. There are 13 residues in the CDR3. The CDR3 loop is CASSLDRGEGIYF. The CDR3 DNA reads as TGTGCCAGCTCACTGGACAGGGGAGAAGGCATATATTTT. The variable domain in full, completed from reference TRBV18 and TRBJ1-3, reads NAGVMQNPRHLVRRRGQEARLRCSPMKGHSHVYWYRQLPEEGLKFMVYLQKENIIDESGMPKERFSAEFPKEGPSILRIQQVVRGDSAAYFCASSLDRGEGIYFGEGSWLTVV.

This chain joins TRBV5-1 and TRBJ2-7, with 7 bases identical to TRBD2. The V gene end was trimmed by 0 bases and the J gene end by 6 bases; junction bases not matched to a gene: 9. The CDR3 is 15 residues long. Germline CDR1 SGHRS, CDR2 YFSETQ. The CDR3 spells CASSLAQAGEGEQYF. Written as DNA, the CDR3 is TGCGCCAGCAGCTTGGCCCAGGCGGGAGAGGGCGAGCAGTACTTC.

In DNA form, the CDR3 reads TGTGCCAGCAGCCAGACAGGCCAAGGGGTTTTACCCCTCCACTTT. This sequence encodes CASSQTGQGVLPLHF. The J gene is TRBJ1-6, the V gene TRBV3-1 (or the pseudogene TRBV3-2); D perhaps matches TRBD1 (6 bases). Per the germline V gene, CDR1 is LGHDT and CDR2 is YNNKEL (reference sequence). V dropped 3 bases and J dropped 12 bases, with 18 bases sitting between them. CDR3 length equals 15 residues.

This chain uses TRBV2 with TRBJ2-5; maybe TRBD1 (5 bases). V was shortened by 3 bases and J by 5 bases, with 13 bases between the two germline ends. The CDR3 runs 14 residues. Looked up from germline, CDR1 is SNHLY and CDR2 is FYNNEI. The CDR3 DNA sequence: TGTGCCAGCAGTGACCAGGGCGGATTGGAGACCCAGTACTTC. Protein sequence: CASSDQGGLETQYF. Using reference TRBV2 and TRBJ2-5 for the parts outside the CDR3, the full variable domain is EPEVTQTPSHQVTQMGQEVILRCVPISNHLYFYWYRQILGQKVEFLVSFYNNEISEKSEIFDDQFSVERPDGSNFTLKIRSTKLEDSAMYFCASSDQGGLETQYFGPGTRLLVL.

The V and J genes are TRBV7-9 and TRBJ2-5; D is unresolved. Germline CDR1 reads SEHNR; CDR2 reads FQNEAQ (reference sequence). The CDR3 length is 12 residues. V shed 2 bases and J shed 5 bases, with 6 bases lying between them. The CDR3 is CASSLSYETQYF. DNA for the CDR3: TGTGCCAGCAGCTTAAGCTATGAGACCCAGTACTTC.

V is TRBV15 and J is TRBJ1-6; D remains ambiguous. The CDR3 is made up of 15 amino acids. Germline V gives CDR1 LNHNV, CDR2 YYDKDF (reference sequence). With 0 bases removed from V and 6 bases from J, the gap between germline ends came to 9 bases. The chain's CDR3 is CATSREMGSNSPLHF. The CDR3 bases are TGTGCCACCAGCAGAGAGATGGGGAGTAATTCACCCCTCCACTTT. Using reference TRBV15 and TRBJ1-6 for the parts outside the CDR3, the full variable domain is DAMVIQNPRYQVTQFGKPVTLSCSQTLNHNVMYWYQQKSSQAPKLLFHYYDKDFNNEADTPDNFQSRRPNTSFCFLDIRSPGLGDTAMYLCATSREMGSNSPLHFGNGTRLTVT.

The chain joins TRBV7-9 to TRBJ2-4, with a weak D call TRBD1 (5 bases). Looked up from germline, CDR1 is SEHNR and CDR2 is FQNEAQ (reference sequence). The CDR3 has 13 residues. The V end lost 1 base, the J end lost 9 bases, and 10 bases lay between the germline ends. The CDR3 protein is CASSLGQGSIQYF. The CDR3 bases are TGTGCCAGCAGCTTAGGCCAGGGAAGCATTCAGTACTTC.

The chain combines TRBV5-4 with TRBJ2-1, with TRBD2 identical over 12 bases. CDR3 length: 19 amino acids. V shed 2 bases, J shed 5 bases, and the junction held 14 bases outside the gene matches. From germline, CDR1 is SGHNT and CDR2 YYREEE (reference sequence). CDR3 coding DNA: TGTGCCAGCAGCTTTGGTAGCCTAGCGGGAGGGCCGGGCAACAATGAGCAGTTCTTC. It translates to CASSFGSLAGGPGNNEQFF.

In this sample, this clone turned up once. V usage is TRBV27 and J usage is TRBJ2-7; 12 bases agree with TRBD2. The CDR3 is 15 amino acids. Germline loops: CDR1 MNHEY, CDR2 SMNVEV (reference sequence). With 6 bases clipped from V and 1 base from J, the junction kept 4 bases outside the gene matches. Here the CDR3 DNA reads TGTGCCAGCAGCCGTGGACTAGCGGGATCCTACGAGCAGTACTTC. This codes for CASSRGLAGSYEQYF.

This sequence joins TRBV28 and TRBJ2-7, with TRBD1 matching over 9 bases. V shed 6 bases and J 2 bases; nucleotides not matched to a gene: 11. CDR3 length equals 16 residues. Per germline, CDR1 MDHEN and CDR2 SYDVKM. In nucleotides, the CDR3 is TGTGCCAGCAGCACCTCCGGGACAGGGAGGCCCTACGAGCAGTACTTC. Amino acid sequence: CASSTSGTGRPYEQYF. Combining the CDR3 with reference TRBV28 and TRBJ2-7 gives the whole variable domain DVKVTQSSRYLVKRTGEKVFLECVQDMDHENMFWYRQDPGLGLRLIYFSYDVKMKEKGDIPEGYSVSREKKERFSLILESASTNQTSMYLCASSTSGTGRPYEQYFGPGTRLTVT.

The chain has TRBV5-1 and TRBJ2-7; D may be TRBD2 (5 bases). Trimming took off 4 bases at V and 5 bases at J, with 19 bases between the two ends. Germline V gene lookup returns CDR1 SGHRS and CDR2 YFSETQ. The CDR3 totals 15 residues. The CDR3 bases are TGCGCCAGCAGCAGAACAGAGTTTATGAGGGACGAGCAGTACTTC. It yields the protein CASSRTEFMRDEQYF.

This sequence joins TRBV28 and TRBJ1-6; D is possibly TRBD1 (5 bases). The CDR3 length is 18 residues. Germline V gene data show CDR1 as MDHEN and CDR2 as SYDVKM. Trimming cost V 4 bases and J 7 bases, with 23 bases left between them. The CDR3 DNA follows: TGTGCCAGCAGTTCTCGGCGGGACCTTGGGCGGGTGAATTCACCCCTCCACTTT. This translates into CASSSRRDLGRVNSPLHF. The whole variable domain, filled in from reference TRBV28 and TRBJ1-6, reads DVKVTQSSRYLVKRTGEKVFLECVQDMDHENMFWYRQDPGLGLRLIYFSYDVKMKEKGDIPEGYSVSREKKERFSLILESASTNQTSMYLCASSSRRDLGRVNSPLHFGNGTRLTVT.

This CDR3 is CASSTMGHSYEQYF. In nucleotides, the CDR3 is TGTGCCAGCAGCACAATGGGACATTCCTACGAGCAGTACTTC. This chain connects TRBV9 to TRBJ2-7; D might be TRBD1 (6 bases). CDR1 and CDR2 from the germline V gene are SGDLS and YYNGEE. V was shortened by 4 bases and J by 1 base, with 12 bases between the two germline ends. This CDR3 contains 14 residues.

V and J are TRBV28 and TRBJ1-5; a possible D gene is TRBD1 (6 bases). The CDR3 runs to 15 residues. V was clipped by 6 bases and J by 4 bases, with 16 bases between them. Germline-derived CDR1 and CDR2 are MDHEN and SYDVKM. DNA for the CDR3: TGTGCCAGCAGGGTACAGGGTGGTAAGAATCAGCCCCAGCATTTT. Translated: CASRVQGGKNQPQHF.

The chain couples TRBV15 to TRBJ2-7; TRBD2 matches at 11 bases. Losses at the gene ends were 0 bases for V and 7 bases for J; bases not matched to a gene: 5. CDR1 and CDR2 from the germline V gene are LNHNV and YYDKDF (reference sequence). The CDR3 is 15 residues long. This chain's CDR3 is CATSRELGTSGEQYF. The CDR3 region has the DNA TGTGCCACCAGCAGAGAACTCGGGACTAGCGGAGAGCAGTACTTC.

The V and J genes are TRBV7-2 and TRBJ1-2; maybe TRBD1 (5 bases). The V gene lost 1 base and the J gene lost 4 bases, with 25 bases spanning the gap. Germline V gene data show CDR1 as SGHTA and CDR2 as FQGNSA. This CDR3 has 19 amino acids. The CDR3 DNA reads as TGTGCCAGCAGCTTAGAGCCTCCTAACGCAGGGCGTAGGGGCTATGGCTACACCTTC. Translation: CASSLEPPNAGRRGYGYTF.

In its sample, this clone was seen a few times. The chain carries TRBV6-5 and TRBJ2-7, with TRBD1 matching over 7 bases. The ends lost 2 bases at V and 6 bases at J; junction bases unmatched: 13. From germline, CDR1 is MNHEY and CDR2 SVGAGI. CDR3 length equals 16 residues. DNA for the CDR3: TGTGCCAGCAGTTACGAAGGTGCAGGGGGAGTAGGCGAGCAGTACTTC. Translation gives CASSYEGAGGVGEQYF.

This clone was recorded a few times. The chain has TRBV5-1 and TRBJ2-3, with 8 bases aligning to TRBD2. This CDR3 is built from 16 residues. Germline-derived CDR1 and CDR2 are SGHRS and YFSETQ. Trimming cost V 3 bases and J 0 bases; bases outside gene matches: 6. CDR3: CASSSPRGESTDTQYF. In DNA, the CDR3 is TGCGCCAGCAGCTCCCCGCGGGGGGAGAGCACAGATACGCAGTATTTT.

This chain uses TRBV2 with TRBJ1-2; tentatively, D is TRBD1 (6 bases). CDR1 is SNHLY, CDR2 FYNNEI, per germline. V was trimmed by 8 bases and J by 4 bases, leaving 17 bases between them. The CDR3 spans 14 residues. This CDR3 is CASGGQTDSYGYTF. Here the CDR3 DNA reads TGTGCCAGCGGAGGACAGACAGACAGCTATGGCTACACCTTC.

The table lists this clone with a few counts. The V and J genes are TRBV12-3 or TRBV12-4 and TRBJ2-7; no firm D call. Deletions cut 1 base from V and 1 base from J, with 5 bases between. CDR3 size: 13 residues. CDR3 sequence (DNA): TGTGCCAGCAGTTTAGACAGTTCCTACGAGCAGTACTTC. Translated: CASSLDSSYEQYF.

The J gene is TRBJ1-5, the V gene TRBV6-1; TRBD1 aligns across 9 bases. CDR1 and CDR2 from the germline V gene are MNHNS and SASEGT. Unmatched junction bases numbered 9, after V lost 6 bases and J lost 3 bases. The CDR3 is made up of 16 amino acids. This CDR3 reads CASSEPDRGLNQPQHF. The DNA of the CDR3 is TGTGCCAGCAGCGAACCGGACAGGGGCCTCAATCAGCCCCAGCATTTT.

The J gene is TRBJ1-1, the V gene TRBV10-3; D not resolved. The germline V and J ends were trimmed by 3 bases and 5 bases, with 10 bases remaining between them. CDR1 and CDR2 (germline): ENHRY, SYGVKD. CDR3 length: 13 amino acids. The CDR3, as DNA: TGTGCCATCAGTGAAGCACGGAGGACTGAAGCTTTCTTT. Translation: CAISEARRTEAFF.

The chain is built from TRBV19 and TRBJ2-2, with TRBD1 matching over 9 bases. Germline V gene sequence: CDR1 LNHDA, CDR2 SQIVND (reference sequence). This CDR3 comprises 16 residues. V lost 3 bases, J lost 6 bases, and 8 bases stayed unmatched. The CDR3 region has the DNA TGTGCCAGTAGTATTTACGACAGGGGGGTGTCCGGGGAGCTGTTTTTT. Protein: CASSIYDRGVSGELFF.

V usage is TRBV19 and J usage is TRBJ1-1; D is unresolved. Germline-derived CDR1 and CDR2 are LNHDA and SQIVND (reference sequence). The CDR3 totals 13 residues. With 0 bases removed from V and 8 bases from J, the gap between germline ends came to 10 bases. The DNA of the CDR3 is TGTGCCAGTAGTATAGAGGGCTTAGGCGAAGCTTTCTTT. Translated: CASSIEGLGEAFF.

V usage is TRBV25-1 and J usage is TRBJ2-5; the D is unclear. Germline-derived CDR1 and CDR2 are MGHDK and SYGVNS. Between the trimmed V and J ends, which lost 4 bases and 5 bases, there was a span of 5 bases. The CDR3 totals 11 residues. CDR3 amino acids: CASSGAETQYF. CDR3 bases: TGTGCCAGCAGTGGAGCCGAGACCCAGTACTTC.

This chain joins TRBV5-1 and TRBJ2-1, with TRBD2 matching over 7 bases. In germline, CDR1 is SGHRS, CDR2 YFSETQ. V lost 2 bases, J lost 1 base, and 3 bases stayed unmatched. This CDR3 comprises 15 residues. CDR3 in DNA: TGCGCCAGCAGCTTTGCGGGGGAGTCCTACAATGAGCAGTTCTTC. Its translation is CASSFAGESYNEQFF.

The V gene is TRBV3-1 (or the pseudogene TRBV3-2), the J gene TRBJ2-7; D might be TRBD1 (5 bases). This CDR3 spans 12 amino acids. Deletions cut 8 bases from V and 4 bases from J, with 12 bases between. Germline V gene lookup returns CDR1 LGHDT and CDR2 YNNKEL (reference sequence). CDR3 nucleotide sequence: TGTGCCAGCGGGCAGGGAAGGTACGAGCAGTACTTC. Translation: CASGQGRYEQYF.